This passage covers 28 T cell receptor beta chains from one sample sequenced in a study of cytomegalovirus exposure and HLA in healthy donors. 13 Jbeta primers and 60 Vbeta primers were used for the PCR. Generated by immunoSEQ multiplex PCR, the TCRdb table keeps only in-frame clones and is missing some. The sample yields 150,000 to 200,000 clones, about 84% seen once. The source material was PBMCs. The receptors shown here come from a man aged 18 to 29 in good health and CMV-seronegative.

The chain carries TRBV5-1 and TRBJ1-2, with D possibly TRBD1 on 5 matching bases. The germline V gene encodes CDR1 SGHRS and CDR2 YFSETQ. V lost 5 bases and J lost 4, with 12 bases in between. The CDR3 extends over 13 amino acids. CDR3 amino acids: CASRMGGPYGYTF. The CDR3 region has the DNA TGCGCCAGCAGGATGGGGGGACCCTATGGCTACACCTTC.

The chain employs TRBV2 and TRBJ2-7; 8 positions agree with TRBD2. Germline trimming cut 3 bases from V and 7 bases from J; bases unmatched to any gene: 8. Germline CDR1 SNHLY, CDR2 FYNNEI. The CDR3 extends over 14 amino acids. The CDR3 loop is CASSDERESGEQYF. The CDR3 DNA sequence: TGTGCCAGCAGTGACGAGCGGGAGTCGGGGGAGCAGTACTTC.

The chain joins TRBV30 to TRBJ2-7, with TRBD1 matching over 8 bases. Per the germline V gene, CDR1 is GTSNPN and CDR2 is SVGIG (reference sequence). V shed 1 base and J 1 base; nucleotides not matched to a gene: 3. The CDR3 is 14 residues long. The CDR3 sequence is CAWSAGTGSYEQYF. DNA for the CDR3: TGTGCCTGGAGTGCCGGGACAGGTTCCTACGAGCAGTACTTC. Variable domain in full (rest from reference TRBV30 and TRBJ2-7): SQTIHQWPATLVQPVGSPLSLECTVEGTSNPNLYWYRQAAGRGLQLLFYSVGIGQISSEVPQNLSASRPQDRQFILSSKKLLLSDSGFYLCAWSAGTGSYEQYFGPGTRLTVT.

This rearrangement joins TRBV5-1 to TRBJ1-2; D is possibly TRBD1 (5 bases). Germline V gene data show CDR1 as SGHRS and CDR2 as YFSETQ. The CDR3 is 14 amino acids. Deletions cut 2 bases from V and 5 bases from J, with 13 bases between. The CDR3 nucleotides read TGCGCCAGCAGCTTTAGCGGGGCAGGTTATGGCTACACCTTC. This sequence encodes CASSFSGAGYGYTF.

The chain carries TRBV28 and TRBJ2-2, with D possibly matching TRBD2 (6 bases). The CDR3 consists of 15 residues. In germline, CDR1 is MDHEN, CDR2 SYDVKM. Trimming pared 2 bases from V and 0 bases from J, leaving 7 bases between. CDR3 nucleotide sequence: TGTGCCAGCAGTTTAGGGACTTCGAACACCGGGGAGCTGTTTTTT. This encodes CASSLGTSNTGELFF.

This rearrangement joins TRBV20-1 to TRBJ1-2; D not certain. Trimming stripped 6 bases from V and 7 bases from J, with 12 bases between. The CDR3 sequence is 11 residues long. CDR1 DFQATT and CDR2 SNEGSKA come from the germline V gene (reference sequence). CDR3 coding DNA: TGCAGTGCCCCATCTGACTTTGGCTACACCTTC. Its protein is CSAPSDFGYTF.

Only one count was recorded for this clone. This chain connects TRBV11-2 to TRBJ2-2; D not certain. V gave up 1 base and J gave up 4 bases, with 7 bases separating them. Looked up from germline, CDR1 is SGHAT and CDR2 is FQNNGV. The CDR3 length is 14 residues. DNA for the CDR3: TGTGCCAGCAGCTTAGCAACTGGCACCGGGGAGCTGTTTTTT. This codes for CASSLATGTGELFF. The full variable domain, with the rest looked up from reference TRBV11-2 and TRBJ2-2, is EAGVAQSPRYKIIEKRQSVAFWCNPISGHATLYWYQQILGQGPKLLIQFQNNGVVDDSQLPKDRFSAERLKGVDSTLKIQPAKLEDSAVYLCASSLATGTGELFFGEGSRLTVL.

The count of this clone is one. The rearrangement links TRBV14 to TRBJ1-6, with D unclear. This CDR3 spans 13 amino acids. V gave up 4 bases and J gave up 14 bases, with 15 bases separating them. Per the germline V gene, CDR1 is SGHDN and CDR2 is FVKESK. CDR3: CASSPSVFLALHF. In nucleotides, the CDR3 is TGTGCCAGCAGCCCATCAGTTTTTCTGGCCCTCCACTTT.

This chain joins TRBV29-1 and TRBJ2-4; a weak D match, TRBD1 (6 bases). The V gene's germline CDR1 is SQVTM and CDR2 ANQGSEA. The germline V and J ends were trimmed by 7 bases and 1 base, with 14 bases remaining between them. The CDR3 covers 14 residues. This CDR3 is CSAGTPDAKNIQYF. CDR3 DNA sequence: TGCAGCGCTGGGACACCTGACGCCAAAAACATTCAGTACTTC.

The rearrangement joins TRBV11-3 to TRBJ2-5, with D perhaps matching TRBD2 (5 bases). Gene TRBJ2-7 matches the end of the DNA better, so the J call may be wrong. The CDR3 is 14 residues long. CDR1 and CDR2 (germline): SGHNT, YENEEA. The CDR3 is CASSGPGMPGEQYF. DNA of the CDR3: TGTGCCAGCAGCGGACCCGGGATGCCTGGCGAGCAGTACTTC.

V is TRBV7-9 and J is TRBJ1-1; D not resolved. This CDR3 is 13 amino acids long. V gave up 5 bases and J gave up 6 bases, with 13 bases separating them. Germline-derived CDR1 and CDR2 are SEHNR and FQNEAQ (reference sequence). CDR3 amino acids: CASSPQVGSEAFF. The CDR3 DNA reads TGTGCCAGCAGCCCGCAAGTGGGCTCTGAAGCTTTCTTT.

The rearrangement uses TRBV5-1 and TRBJ2-5, with 11 bases fitting TRBD1. This CDR3 is 15 amino acids long. Germline V CDR1 and CDR2: SGHRS, YFSETQ. The trim removed 4 bases at V and 2 bases at J, leaving 4 bases unmatched. CDR3 amino acids: CASSLGQGGQETQYF. The CDR3 DNA is TGCGCCAGCAGCCTGGGACAGGGGGGTCAAGAGACCCAGTACTTC.

The rearrangement joins TRBV7-2 to TRBJ2-6, with D possibly being TRBD1 (6 bases). Germline CDR1 SGHTA, CDR2 FQGNSA. Trimming pared 1 base from V and 0 bases from J, leaving 10 bases between. The CDR3 has 17 residues. Here the CDR3 reads CASSLVGQTSGANVLTF. The DNA for the CDR3 is TGTGCCAGCAGCTTAGTAGGACAGACCTCTGGGGCCAACGTCCTGACTTTC.

The rearrangement links TRBV19 to TRBJ2-2; possibly TRBD2 for D (6 bases). Germline V gene sequence: CDR1 LNHDA, CDR2 SQIVND (reference sequence). The germline V and J ends were trimmed by 5 bases and 5 bases, with 12 bases remaining between them. The CDR3 totals 14 residues. Written as DNA, the CDR3 is TGTGCCAGTAGTGGTGGACGGGGGACCGGGGAGCTGTTTTTT. This codes for CASSGGRGTGELFF.

This clone was detected once. V and J are TRBV2 and TRBJ2-5; TRBD1 agrees at 8 bases. This CDR3 region has 12 residues. V dropped 8 bases and J dropped 3; count of bases not matched to a gene: 2. Looked up from germline, CDR1 is SNHLY and CDR2 is FYNNEI. The CDR3 sequence is CASLDREETQYF. The DNA of the CDR3 is TGTGCCAGCCTGGACAGGGAAGAGACCCAGTACTTC.

The chain joins TRBV7-9 to TRBJ2-1, with TRBD2 as a possible D gene (6 bases). Germline V gives CDR1 SEHNR, CDR2 FQNEAQ (reference sequence). This CDR3 contains 14 residues. V was cut by 3 bases and J by 8 bases, with 14 bases left in between. In DNA form, the CDR3 reads TGTGCCAGCAGCTTTCTCGGGAGCCCCCATGAGCAGTTCTTC. Its translation is CASSFLGSPHEQFF.

The chain joins TRBV21-1 to TRBJ2-3; the table's D call, TRBD2, was not checked against the DNA. TRBV21-1 is shown as a pseudogene. This CDR3 is built from 14 residues. CDR3 nucleotide sequence: TGTGCCGCACTACGGGAACGAAGCACAGATACGCAGTATTTT. Protein product: CAALRERSTDTQYF.

This sequence joins TRBV6-6 and TRBJ1-1, with a possible D match to TRBD1 (5 bases). The V and J ends lost 6 bases and 4 bases respectively, with 12 bases between them. Germline values: CDR1 MNHNY, CDR2 SVGAGI (reference sequence). The CDR3 sequence is 13 residues long. CDR3 sequence: CASSPGGFTEAFF. The CDR3, as DNA: TGTGCCAGCAGCCCGGGGGGGTTCACTGAAGCTTTCTTT.

This clone was detected once. V is TRBV7-6 and J is TRBJ2-5; 7 bases map to TRBD1. Judging by the DNA end, TRBJ2-7 fits better; the J call may be wrong. This CDR3 comprises 14 residues. From germline, CDR1 is SGHVS and CDR2 FNYEAQ. Written as DNA, the CDR3 is TGTGCCAGCAGCTTAACAGGGGTAAGCTACGAGCAGTACTTC. Encoded protein: CASSLTGVSYEQYF.

This chain uses TRBV28 with TRBJ2-5; a weak D match, TRBD2 (6 bases). This CDR3 region has 13 residues. Looked up from germline, CDR1 is MDHEN and CDR2 is SYDVKM. V was trimmed by 5 bases and J by 4 bases, leaving 11 bases between them. The CDR3 reads CASSRDSRETQYF. CDR3 bases: TGTGCCAGCAGTCGGGACTCCCGAGAGACCCAGTACTTC.

CDR3 in DNA: TGTGCCAGCAGCTTAGACAGAGGAACCCTCCAAGAGACCCAGTACTTC. Translation gives CASSLDRGTLQETQYF. The V and J genes are TRBV11-3 and TRBJ2-5; D gene uncertain. The V end lost 0 bases, the J end lost 1 base, and 12 bases lay between the germline ends. Germline V gene data show CDR1 as SGHNT and CDR2 as YENEEA. CDR3 length: 16 amino acids. The whole variable domain, remainder taken from reference TRBV11-3 and TRBJ2-5, is EAGVVQSPRYKIIEKKQPVAFWCNPISGHNTLYWYLQNLGQGPELLIRYENEEAVDDSQLPKDRFSAERLKGVDSTLKIQPAELGDSAVYLCASSLDRGTLQETQYFGPGTRLLVL.

The J gene is TRBJ1-2, the V gene TRBV28; D not certain. The CDR3 runs to 14 residues. Between the trimmed V and J ends, which lost 5 bases and 4 bases, there was a span of 14 bases. In germline, CDR1 is MDHEN, CDR2 SYDVKM. The DNA of the CDR3 is TGTGCCAGCAGTCCAGGACTGAACCTCTATGGCTACACCTTC. Its protein product is CASSPGLNLYGYTF.

CDR3 residues: CASREGPGLAGVGLAKNIQYF. The CDR3 bases are TGCGCCAGCAGGGAGGGTCCGGGACTAGCGGGAGTGGGGTTAGCCAAAAACATTCAGTACTTC. The chain couples TRBV10-2 to TRBJ2-4, with 14 nucleotides matching TRBD2. In germline, CDR1 is WSHSY, CDR2 SAAADI. The CDR3 totals 21 residues. J lost 0 bases, V lost 6 bases, and 16 bases had no gene match.

This chain joins TRBV18 and TRBJ1-6; 7 positions match TRBD1. The junction had 10 bases not matched to a gene; V was cut back by 6 bases and J by 5 bases. This CDR3 spans 16 amino acids. Germline CDR1 and CDR2: KGHSH and LQKENI. CDR3 protein: CASSPKTGMNNSPLHF. The CDR3 coding sequence is TGTGCCAGCTCCCCTAAGACAGGGATGAATAATTCACCCCTCCACTTT.

The rearrangement links TRBV7-9 to TRBJ2-7; TRBD1 matches 7 bases. This CDR3 contains 13 residues. V lost 8 bases to trimming and J lost 4 bases; unmatched junction nucleotides: 8. Looked up from germline, CDR1 is SEHNR and CDR2 is FQNEAQ (reference sequence). The CDR3 loop reads CASGRDSLYEQYF. In nucleotides, the CDR3 is TGTGCCAGCGGCCGGGACAGTCTTTACGAGCAGTACTTC. Variable domain in full (rest from reference TRBV7-9 and TRBJ2-7): DTGVSQNPRHKITKRGQNVTFRCDPISEHNRLYWYRQTLGQGPEFLTYFQNEAQLEKSRLLSDRFSAERPKGSFSTLEIQRTEQGDSAMYLCASGRDSLYEQYFGPGTRLTVT.

This chain joins TRBV2 and TRBJ2-7, with 9 bases matching TRBD2. This CDR3 region has 13 residues. Germline loops: CDR1 SNHLY, CDR2 FYNNEI. V gave up 6 bases and J gave up 4 bases; unmatched junction bases: 4. CDR3 sequence (DNA): TGTGCCAGCAGGCTGCGGGGGGGTTACGAGCAGTACTTC. Its protein is CASRLRGGYEQYF.

The V gene is TRBV14, the J gene TRBJ2-2, with 12 bases lining up with TRBD2. The V gene's germline CDR1 is SGHDN and CDR2 FVKESK. The J segment lost 7 bases and the V segment lost 6 bases, leaving 6 bases of the junction unmatched. This CDR3 is built from 15 residues. In DNA form, the CDR3 reads TGTGCCAGCAGTTCGACTAGCGGGAGTTTCGGGGAGCTGTTTTTT. Its protein is CASSSTSGSFGELFF.

The chain carries TRBV14 and TRBJ2-5; 10 nucleotides align to TRBD1. The germline V gene has CDR1 SGHDN and CDR2 FVKESK. Losses at the gene ends were 4 bases for V and 9 bases for J; bases not matched to a gene: 8. This CDR3 has 14 residues. CDR3 sequence reads: CASSPLGQGRPQYF. The CDR3 DNA reads TGTGCCAGCAGCCCATTGGGACAGGGGCGTCCCCAGTACTTC. The whole variable domain, filled in from reference TRBV14 and TRBJ2-5, reads EAGVTQFPSHSVIEKGQTVTLRCDPISGHDNLYWYRRVMGKEIKFLLHFVKESKQDESGMPNNRFLAERTGGTYSTLKVQPAELEDSGVYFCASSPLGQGRPQYFGPGTRLLVL.